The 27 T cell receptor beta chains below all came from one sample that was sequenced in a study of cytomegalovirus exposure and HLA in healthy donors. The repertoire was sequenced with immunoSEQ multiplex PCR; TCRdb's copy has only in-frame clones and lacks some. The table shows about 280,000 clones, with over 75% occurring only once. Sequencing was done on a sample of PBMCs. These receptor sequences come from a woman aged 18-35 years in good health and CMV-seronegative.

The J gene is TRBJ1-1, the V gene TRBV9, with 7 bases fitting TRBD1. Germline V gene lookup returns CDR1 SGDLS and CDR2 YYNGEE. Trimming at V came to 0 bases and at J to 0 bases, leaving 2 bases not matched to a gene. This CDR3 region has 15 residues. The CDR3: CASSVGGQMNTEAFF. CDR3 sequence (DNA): TGTGCCAGCAGCGTAGGGGGACAGATGAACACTGAAGCTTTCTTT.

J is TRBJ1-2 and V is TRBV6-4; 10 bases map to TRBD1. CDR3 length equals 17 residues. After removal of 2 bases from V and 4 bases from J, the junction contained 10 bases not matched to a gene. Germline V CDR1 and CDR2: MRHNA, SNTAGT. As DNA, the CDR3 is TGTGCCAGCAGTGACCGTCAGGGGACAGGGGTCGCCTATGGCTACACCTTC. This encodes CASSDRQGTGVAYGYTF.

CDR3 nucleotide sequence: TGTGCCAGCAGCGCCCCAGCCTACGAGCAGTACTTC. This codes for CASSAPAYEQYF. The chain combines TRBV28 with TRBJ2-7; D is ambiguous. V was cut by 6 bases and J by 2 bases, with 8 bases left in between. The CDR3 covers 12 residues. In germline, CDR1 is MDHEN, CDR2 SYDVKM.

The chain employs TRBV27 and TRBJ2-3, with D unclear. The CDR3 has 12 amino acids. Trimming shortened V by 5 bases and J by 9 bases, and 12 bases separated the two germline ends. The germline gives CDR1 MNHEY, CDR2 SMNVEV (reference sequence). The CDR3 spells CASSQAGRTQYF. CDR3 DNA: TGTGCCAGCAGTCAGGCAGGAAGAACGCAGTATTTT.

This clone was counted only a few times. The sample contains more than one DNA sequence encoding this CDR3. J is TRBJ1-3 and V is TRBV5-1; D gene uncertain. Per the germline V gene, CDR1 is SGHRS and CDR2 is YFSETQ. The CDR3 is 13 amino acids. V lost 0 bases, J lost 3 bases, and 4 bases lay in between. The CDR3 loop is CASSLDIGNTIYF. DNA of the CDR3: TGCGCCAGCAGCTTGGATATTGGAAACACCATATATTTT.

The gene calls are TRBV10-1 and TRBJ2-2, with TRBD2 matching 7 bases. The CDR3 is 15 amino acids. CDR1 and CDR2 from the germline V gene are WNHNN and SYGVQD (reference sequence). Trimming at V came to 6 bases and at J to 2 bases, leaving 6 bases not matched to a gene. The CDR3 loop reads CASSVGLDNTGELFF. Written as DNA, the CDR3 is TGCGCCAGCAGCGTAGGACTAGACAACACCGGGGAGCTGTTTTTT.

This chain's CDR3 is CASSLAGMNEKLFF. DNA for the CDR3: TGCGCCAGCAGCTTGGCAGGGATGAATGAAAAACTGTTTTTT. The V call is TRBV5-1, the J call TRBJ1-4, with TRBD1 as a possible D gene (5 bases). Per the germline V gene, CDR1 is SGHRS and CDR2 is YFSETQ. Between the trimmed V and J ends, which lost 0 bases and 5 bases, there was a span of 8 bases. The CDR3 length is 14 residues.

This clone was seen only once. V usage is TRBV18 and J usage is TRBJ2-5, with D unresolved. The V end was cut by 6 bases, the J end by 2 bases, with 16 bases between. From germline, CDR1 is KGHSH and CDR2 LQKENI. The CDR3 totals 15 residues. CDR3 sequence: CASSLSKLVQETQYF. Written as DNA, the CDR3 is TGTGCCAGCTCTCTCTCGAAGCTGGTACAAGAGACCCAGTACTTC.

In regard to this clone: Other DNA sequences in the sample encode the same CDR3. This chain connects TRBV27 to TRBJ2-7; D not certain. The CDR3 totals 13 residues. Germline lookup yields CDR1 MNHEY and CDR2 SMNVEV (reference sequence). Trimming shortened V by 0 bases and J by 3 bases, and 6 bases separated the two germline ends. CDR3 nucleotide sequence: TGTGCCAGCAGTTTATCGGCCAGCTACGAGCAGTACTTC. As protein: CASSLSASYEQYF.

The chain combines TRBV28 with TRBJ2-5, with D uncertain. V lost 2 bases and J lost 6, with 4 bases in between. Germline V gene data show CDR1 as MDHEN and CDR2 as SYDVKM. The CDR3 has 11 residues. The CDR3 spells CASSLIKTQYF. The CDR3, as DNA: TGTGCCAGCAGTTTAATCAAGACCCAGTACTTC.

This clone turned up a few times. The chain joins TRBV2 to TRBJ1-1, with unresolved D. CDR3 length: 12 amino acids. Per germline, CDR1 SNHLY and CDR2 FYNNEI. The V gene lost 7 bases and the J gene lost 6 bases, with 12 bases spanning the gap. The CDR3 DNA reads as TGTGCCAGCAAAGCCGTACCCTCTGAAGCTTTCTTT. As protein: CASKAVPSEAFF.

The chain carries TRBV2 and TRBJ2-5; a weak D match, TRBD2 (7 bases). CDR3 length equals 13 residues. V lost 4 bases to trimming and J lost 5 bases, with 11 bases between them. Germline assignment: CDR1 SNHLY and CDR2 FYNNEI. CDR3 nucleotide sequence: TGTGCCAGCAGTGGGGGGGGCCGGGAGACCCAGTACTTC. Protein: CASSGGGRETQYF.

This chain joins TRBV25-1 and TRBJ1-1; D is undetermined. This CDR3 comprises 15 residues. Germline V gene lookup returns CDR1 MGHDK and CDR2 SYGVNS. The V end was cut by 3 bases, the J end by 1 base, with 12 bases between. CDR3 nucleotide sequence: TGTGCCAGCAGTGATCTTCAAAGAGGGAACACTGAAGCTTTCTTT. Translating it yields CASSDLQRGNTEAFF.

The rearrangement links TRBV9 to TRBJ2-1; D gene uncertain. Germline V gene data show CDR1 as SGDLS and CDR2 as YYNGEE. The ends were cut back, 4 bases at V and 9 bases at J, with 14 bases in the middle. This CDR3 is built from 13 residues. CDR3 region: CASSPPIASEQFF. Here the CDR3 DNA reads TGTGCCAGCAGCCCTCCGATTGCCAGTGAGCAGTTCTTC.

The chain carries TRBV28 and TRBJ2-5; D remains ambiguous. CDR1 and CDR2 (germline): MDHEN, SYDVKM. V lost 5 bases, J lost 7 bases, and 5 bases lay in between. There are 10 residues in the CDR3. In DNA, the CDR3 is TGTGCCAGCAGTGCCGGGACCCAGTACTTC. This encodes CASSAGTQYF.

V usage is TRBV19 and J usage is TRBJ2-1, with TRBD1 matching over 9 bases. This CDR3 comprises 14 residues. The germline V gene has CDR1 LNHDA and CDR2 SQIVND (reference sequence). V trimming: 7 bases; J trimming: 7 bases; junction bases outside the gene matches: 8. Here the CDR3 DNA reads TGTGCCAGTATAGGGACAGGGTATTTGAATGAGCAGTTCTTC. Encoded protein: CASIGTGYLNEQFF.

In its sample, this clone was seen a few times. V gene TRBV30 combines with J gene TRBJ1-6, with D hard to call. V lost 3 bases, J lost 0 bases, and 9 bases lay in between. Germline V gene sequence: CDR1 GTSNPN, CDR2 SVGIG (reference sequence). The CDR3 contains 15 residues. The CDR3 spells CAWRDGGSYNSPLHF. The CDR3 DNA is TGTGCCTGGAGGGACGGAGGCTCCTATAATTCACCCCTCCACTTT.

CDR3 protein: CASSQVTGLLWAEQYF. Here the CDR3 DNA reads TGTGCCAGCAGCCAAGTTACAGGGCTCCTTTGGGCAGAGCAGTACTTC. The rearrangement uses TRBV14 and TRBJ2-7, with D possibly being TRBD1 (6 bases). This CDR3 comprises 16 residues. Germline V gene data show CDR1 as SGHDN and CDR2 as FVKESK. V was cut by 1 base and J by 7 bases, with 20 bases left in between. The whole variable domain, remainder taken from reference TRBV14 and TRBJ2-7, is EAGVTQFPSHSVIEKGQTVTLRCDPISGHDNLYWYRRVMGKEIKFLLHFVKESKQDESGMPNNRFLAERTGGTYSTLKVQPAELEDSGVYFCASSQVTGLLWAEQYFGPGTRLTVT.

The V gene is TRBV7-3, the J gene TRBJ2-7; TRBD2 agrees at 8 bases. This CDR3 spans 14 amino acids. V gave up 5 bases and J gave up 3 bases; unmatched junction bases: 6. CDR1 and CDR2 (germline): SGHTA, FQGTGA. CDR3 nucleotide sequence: TGTGCCAGCAGCCCCGGGACTAGTGGCTACGAGCAGTACTTC. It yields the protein CASSPGTSGYEQYF.

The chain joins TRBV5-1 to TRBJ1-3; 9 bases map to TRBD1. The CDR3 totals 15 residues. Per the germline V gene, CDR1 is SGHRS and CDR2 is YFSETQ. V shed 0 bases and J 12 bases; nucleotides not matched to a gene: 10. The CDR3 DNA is TGCGCCAGCAGCTTGGCCGGGACAGGGACCGAGTACATATATTTT. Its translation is CASSLAGTGTEYIYF.

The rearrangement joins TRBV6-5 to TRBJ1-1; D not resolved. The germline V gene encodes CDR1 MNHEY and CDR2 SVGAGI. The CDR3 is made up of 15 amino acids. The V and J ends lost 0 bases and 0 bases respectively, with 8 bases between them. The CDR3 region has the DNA TGTGCCAGCAGTTACTCGGCCGGGATGAACACTGAAGCTTTCTTT. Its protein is CASSYSAGMNTEAFF.

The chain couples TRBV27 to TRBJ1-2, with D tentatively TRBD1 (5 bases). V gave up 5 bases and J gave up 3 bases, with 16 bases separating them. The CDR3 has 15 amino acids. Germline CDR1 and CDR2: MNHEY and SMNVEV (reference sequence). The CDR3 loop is CASSAGKPGDYGYTF. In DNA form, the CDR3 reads TGTGCCAGCAGTGCCGGTAAACCGGGGGACTATGGCTACACCTTC.

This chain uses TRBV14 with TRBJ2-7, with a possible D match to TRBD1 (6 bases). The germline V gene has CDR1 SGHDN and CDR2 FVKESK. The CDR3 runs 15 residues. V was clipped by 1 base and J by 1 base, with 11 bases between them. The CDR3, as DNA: TGTGCCAGCAGCCAAGCCAGGGGTTCATCCTACGAGCAGTACTTC. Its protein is CASSQARGSSYEQYF.

This CDR3 reads CASTPSGQGSYEQYF. As DNA, the CDR3 is TGTGCCAGCACCCCTTCGGGACAGGGAAGCTACGAGCAGTACTTC. The chain couples TRBV2 to TRBJ2-7, with 9 bases aligning to TRBD1. The germline V gene encodes CDR1 SNHLY and CDR2 FYNNEI. This CDR3 comprises 15 residues. The ends lost 7 bases at V and 3 bases at J; junction bases unmatched: 10.

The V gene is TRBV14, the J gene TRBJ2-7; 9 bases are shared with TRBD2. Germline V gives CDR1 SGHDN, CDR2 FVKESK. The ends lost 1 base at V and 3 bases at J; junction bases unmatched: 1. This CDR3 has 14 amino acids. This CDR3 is CASSQASGNYEQYF. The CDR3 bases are TGTGCCAGCAGCCAAGCTAGCGGGAACTACGAGCAGTACTTC.

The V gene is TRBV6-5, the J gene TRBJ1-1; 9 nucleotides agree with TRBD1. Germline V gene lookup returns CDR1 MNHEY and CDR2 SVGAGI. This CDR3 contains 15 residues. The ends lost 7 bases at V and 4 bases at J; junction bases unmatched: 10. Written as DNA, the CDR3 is TGTGCCAGCACTATCTCGACAGGGGGGGTCACTGAAGCTTTCTTT. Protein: CASTISTGGVTEAFF.

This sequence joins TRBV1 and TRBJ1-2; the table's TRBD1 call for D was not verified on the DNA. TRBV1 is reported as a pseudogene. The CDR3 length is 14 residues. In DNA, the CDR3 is TGCACCAGCAGCCAAGAGAACAGTAACTATGGCTACACCTTC. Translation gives CTSSQENSNYGYTF.